This TCR beta chain was profiled in a study of cytomegalovirus exposure and HLA in healthy donors. The PCR was carried out with 60 Vbeta primers and 13 Jbeta primers. TCRdb's table, derived via immunoSEQ multiplex PCR, lists solely in-frame clones and lacks some. The sample holds some 150,000 clones; around four fifths are singletons and the top ten take 1.9%. General study results and limits: Reports described diagnosis of cytomegalovirus status by the classifier as highly specific and sensitive. At a 0.05 false discovery rate, a later analysis found roughly 17,000 TCR beta sequences to be associated with HLA alleles.

As for this clone: Its antigen is as yet unknown.

V was clipped by 3 bases and J by 8 bases, with 11 bases between them. Germline CDR1 reads LNHDA; CDR2 reads SQIVND (reference sequence). The CDR3 spans 14 residues. What was sequenced was PBMCs. This receptor was obtained from a woman in her thirties or forties in good health and CMV-seronegative. The V gene is TRBV19, the J gene TRBJ1-6; tentatively, D is TRBD1 (6 bases). CDR3 loop: CASSITGSDSPLHF. The CDR3 nucleotides are TGTGCCAGTAGTATTACAGGGTCCGATTCACCCCTCCACTTT. The full variable domain, its missing parts supplied by reference TRBV19 and TRBJ1-6, is DGGITQSPKYLFRKEGQNVTLSCEQNLNHDAMYWYRQDPGQGLRLIYYSQIVNDFQKGDIAEGYSVSREKKESFPLTVTSAQKNPTAFYLCASSITGSDSPLHFGNGTRLTVT.